In its sample, the clone carrying this T cell receptor (beta chain) was seen a few times. This entry belongs to a study of blood T cell repertoires in COVID-19. The assay was immunoSEQ multiplex PCR, and TCRdb's table has in-frame clones only and misses some. This sample carries 200,000 to 250,000 clones, around 80% of them seen once, and the ten largest clones take roughly 20%. Trimming took off 6 bases at V and 2 bases at J, with 16 bases between the two ends. Germline assignment: CDR1 LNHDA and CDR2 SQIVND (reference sequence). The CDR3 length is 15 residues. The receptor was derived from an elderly woman with active or convalescent COVID-19. The chain is built from TRBV19 and TRBJ1-2; D may be TRBD1 (5 bases). Sequencing used peripheral blood. CDR3 in amino acids: CASRKVNRQNYGYTF. DNA for the CDR3: TGTGCCAGTAGGAAAGTGAATAGACAGAACTATGGCTACACCTTC.